These 14 T cell receptor beta chains came from one sample sequenced in a study of T cell responses to AZD1222 COVID-19 vaccine (dated by TCRdb to about 2021). To prepare the library, the immunoSEQ multiplex PCR assay was applied. The immuneACCESS repertoire file appears here via TCRdb, limited to in-frame rearrangements. These files lack a portion of the clones; in checked studies, under half of the deficit traces to unresolved V genes, and the cause of the others is not known. The sample table shows 140,000 to 150,000 clones, and approximately 90% are seen once. Around 3.8% of the sample belongs to the ten largest clones. The sample's time point label, decoded: about 28 days (+/-7) after the second vaccine dose. The specimen comprised peripheral blood, sampled 28 days after the second AZD1222 dose. The source of these receptors is an adult who received the AZD1222 COVID-19 vaccine.

The gene calls are TRBV7-2 and TRBJ2-1; the D gene is possibly TRBD2 (7 bases). The germline CDR1 and CDR2 sequences are SGHTA and FQGNSA. The length of the CDR3 is 15 residues. Trimming cost V 6 bases and J 1 base, with 13 bases left between them. The DNA of the CDR3 is TGTGCCAGCAGTTTGGGGGGGGCATCCTACAATGAGCAGTTCTTC. Translating it yields CASSLGGASYNEQFF.

The J gene is TRBJ2-1, the V gene TRBV2, with 8 bases identical to TRBD2. Per germline, CDR1 SNHLY and CDR2 FYNNEI. J lost 0 bases, V lost 7 bases, and 5 bases had no gene match. The CDR3 consists of 15 residues. In nucleotides, the CDR3 is TGTGCCAGCAAGGCGGGAGGCCTCTCCTACAATGAGCAGTTCTTC. It translates to CASKAGGLSYNEQFF.

The chain carries TRBV5-1 and TRBJ1-5, with a weak D call TRBD1 (5 bases). V gave up 0 bases and J gave up 6 bases, with 7 bases separating them. There are 13 residues in the CDR3. Per germline, CDR1 SGHRS and CDR2 YFSETQ. CDR3 sequence: CASSLEGTQPQHF. In DNA form, the CDR3 reads TGCGCCAGCAGCTTGGAAGGGACTCAGCCCCAGCATTTT.

The V and J genes are TRBV9 and TRBJ2-3; the match to TRBD2 covers 8 bases. The germline V gene encodes CDR1 SGDLS and CDR2 YYNGEE. The CDR3 spans 15 residues. The V segment lost 1 base and the J segment 5 bases; nucleotides outside the gene matches: 6. CDR3 loop: CASSVFAGGVDTQYF. The CDR3, as DNA: TGTGCCAGCAGCGTATTCGCGGGGGGCGTAGATACGCAGTATTTT.

A note on this clone: Other DNA sequences in the sample encode the same CDR3. The chain carries TRBV5-1 and TRBJ2-5, with D unclear. Germline V gene data show CDR1 as SGHRS and CDR2 as YFSETQ. The length of the CDR3 is 13 residues. Trimming cost V 2 bases and J 1 base, with 6 bases left between them. CDR3: CASSLERQETQYF. CDR3 bases: TGCGCCAGCAGCTTAGAGCGCCAAGAGACCCAGTACTTC.

The chain combines TRBV2 with TRBJ1-1, with a possible D match to TRBD1 (6 bases). V was clipped by 6 bases and J by 4 bases, with 15 bases between them. CDR1 and CDR2 from the germline V gene are SNHLY and FYNNEI. The CDR3 totals 14 residues. CDR3 protein: CASSDQGFGTEAFF. CDR3 in DNA: TGTGCCAGCAGCGACCAGGGGTTCGGCACTGAAGCTTTCTTT.

The rearrangement links TRBV19 to TRBJ2-7, with TRBD2 identical over 13 bases. Looked up from germline, CDR1 is LNHDA and CDR2 is SQIVND (reference sequence). The junction had 13 bases not matched to a gene; V was cut back by 6 bases and J by 5 bases. The CDR3 is made up of 17 amino acids. The chain's CDR3 is CASRRGGLAGVDDEQYF. For the CDR3, the DNA is TGTGCCAGTAGGCGGGGAGGACTAGCGGGAGTAGATGACGAGCAGTACTTC.

The gene calls are TRBV30 and TRBJ1-2; 10 bases fit TRBD1. The CDR3 is made up of 15 amino acids. CDR1 and CDR2 from the germline V gene are GTSNPN and SVGIG (reference sequence). J gave up 8 bases and V 0 bases, and 9 bases lay outside the gene matches. This CDR3 is CAWSVGTGVLRGYTF. Here the CDR3 DNA reads TGTGCCTGGAGTGTCGGGACAGGGGTGTTGCGCGGCTACACCTTC.

CDR3 protein: CASRTSGRTEAFF. The CDR3 DNA follows: TGTGCCAGCAGGACTTCCGGCCGCACTGAAGCTTTCTTT. V usage is TRBV12-3 or TRBV12-4 and J usage is TRBJ1-1; D uncertain. Between the trimmed V and J ends, which lost 6 bases and 4 bases, there was a span of 12 bases. This CDR3 is built from 13 residues.

The chain is built from TRBV3-1 (or the pseudogene TRBV3-2) and TRBJ2-3, with TRBD2 matching over 7 bases. The junction had 6 bases not matched to a gene; V was cut back by 1 base and J by 2 bases. The CDR3 contains 16 residues. Germline CDR1 LGHDT, CDR2 YNNKEL (reference sequence). CDR3 coding DNA: TGTGCCAGCAGCCAAGTTGCTAGCGGTTACACAGATACGCAGTATTTT. Translating it yields CASSQVASGYTDTQYF.

The chain joins TRBV19 to TRBJ2-1; no clear D gene. V was shortened by 1 base and J by 3 bases, with 10 bases between the two germline ends. Per the germline V gene, CDR1 is LNHDA and CDR2 is SQIVND (reference sequence). The CDR3 consists of 15 residues. The CDR3 nucleotides read TGTGCCAGTAGTATAGCACTAAACAACTACAATGAGCAGTTCTTC. This encodes CASSIALNNYNEQFF.

The genes are TRBV4-1 and TRBJ1-6; TRBD1 matches at 8 bases. V shed 6 bases, J shed 10 bases, and the junction held 14 bases outside the gene matches. This CDR3 is 16 amino acids long. The germline V gene has CDR1 MGHRA and CDR2 YSYEKL. CDR3 sequence reads: CASSSTATGAGSPLHF. The CDR3 nucleotides are TGCGCCAGCAGTTCCACGGCGACAGGGGCGGGCTCACCCCTCCACTTT.

This sequence joins TRBV2 and TRBJ2-2, with TRBD1 matching over 8 bases. The J segment lost 6 bases and the V segment lost 4 bases, leaving 10 bases of the junction unmatched. Germline V gene sequence: CDR1 SNHLY, CDR2 FYNNEI. The CDR3 is 16 residues long. The CDR3 protein is CASSVTDRGGAGELFF. The CDR3 DNA sequence: TGTGCCAGCAGTGTCACAGACAGGGGAGGTGCCGGGGAGCTGTTTTTT.

The gene calls are TRBV11-1 and TRBJ2-3, with D maybe TRBD2 (6 bases). CDR1 and CDR2 from the germline V gene are SGHAT and FQDESV (reference sequence). Trimming left V 0 bases short and J 3 bases short, with 10 bases between. The CDR3 spans 15 residues. The CDR3 protein is CASSLARLDTDTQYF. DNA of the CDR3: TGTGCCAGCAGCTTAGCGCGACTAGATACAGATACGCAGTATTTT.